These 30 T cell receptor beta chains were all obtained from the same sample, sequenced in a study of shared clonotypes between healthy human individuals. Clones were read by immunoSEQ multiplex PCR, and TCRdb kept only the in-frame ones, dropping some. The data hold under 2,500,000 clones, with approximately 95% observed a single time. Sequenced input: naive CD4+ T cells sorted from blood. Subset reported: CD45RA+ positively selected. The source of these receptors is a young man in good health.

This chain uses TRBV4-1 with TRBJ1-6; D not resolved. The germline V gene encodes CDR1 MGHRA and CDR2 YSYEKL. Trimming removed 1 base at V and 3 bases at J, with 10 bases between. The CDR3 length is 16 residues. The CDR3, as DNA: TGCGCCAGCAGCCAAGTCCCGACGGTCTATAATTCACCCCTCCACTTT. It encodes CASSQVPTVYNSPLHF.

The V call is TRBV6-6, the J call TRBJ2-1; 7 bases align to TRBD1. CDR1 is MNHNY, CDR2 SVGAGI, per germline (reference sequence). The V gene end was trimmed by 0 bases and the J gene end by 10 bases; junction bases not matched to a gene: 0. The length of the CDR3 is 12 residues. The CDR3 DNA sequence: TGTGCCAGCAGTTACTCGGGACAGGAGCAGTTCTTC. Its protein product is CASSYSGQEQFF.

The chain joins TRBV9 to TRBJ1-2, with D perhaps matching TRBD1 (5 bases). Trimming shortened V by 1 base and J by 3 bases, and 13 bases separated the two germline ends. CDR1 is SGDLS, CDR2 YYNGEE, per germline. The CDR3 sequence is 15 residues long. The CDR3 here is CASSVYPGMDYGYTF. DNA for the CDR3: TGTGCCAGCAGCGTATATCCAGGGATGGACTATGGCTACACCTTC. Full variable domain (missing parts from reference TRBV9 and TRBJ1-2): DSGVTQTPKHLITATGQRVTLRCSPRSGDLSVYWYQQSLDQGLQFLIQYYNGEERAKGNILERFSAQQFPDLHSELNLSSLELGDSALYFCASSVYPGMDYGYTFGSGTRLTVV.

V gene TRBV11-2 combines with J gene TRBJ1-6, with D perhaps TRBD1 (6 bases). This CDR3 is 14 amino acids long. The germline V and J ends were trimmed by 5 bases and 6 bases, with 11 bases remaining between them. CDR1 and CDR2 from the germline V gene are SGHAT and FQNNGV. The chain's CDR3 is CASSGGEINSPLHF. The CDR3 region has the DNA TGTGCCAGCAGCGGGGGCGAAATTAATTCACCCCTCCACTTT.

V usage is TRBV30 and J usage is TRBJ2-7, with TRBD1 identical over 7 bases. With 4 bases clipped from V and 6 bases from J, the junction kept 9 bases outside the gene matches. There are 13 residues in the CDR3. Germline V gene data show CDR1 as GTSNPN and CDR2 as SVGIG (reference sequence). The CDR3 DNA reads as TGTGCCTGGATTCCGACAGGGCCTGGCGAGCAGTACTTC. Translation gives CAWIPTGPGEQYF.

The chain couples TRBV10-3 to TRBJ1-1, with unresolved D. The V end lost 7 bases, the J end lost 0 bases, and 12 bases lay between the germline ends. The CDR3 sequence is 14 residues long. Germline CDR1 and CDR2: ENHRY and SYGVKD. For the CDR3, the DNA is TGTGCCATCACCCGGACGTTAATGAACACTGAAGCTTTCTTT. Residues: CAITRTLMNTEAFF.

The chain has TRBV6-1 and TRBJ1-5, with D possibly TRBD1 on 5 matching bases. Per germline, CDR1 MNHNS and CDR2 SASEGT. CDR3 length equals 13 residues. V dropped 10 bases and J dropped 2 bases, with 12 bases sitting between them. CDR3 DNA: TGTGCCATCCAGCAGGGTGGCAATCAGCCCCAGCATTTT. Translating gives CAIQQGGNQPQHF.

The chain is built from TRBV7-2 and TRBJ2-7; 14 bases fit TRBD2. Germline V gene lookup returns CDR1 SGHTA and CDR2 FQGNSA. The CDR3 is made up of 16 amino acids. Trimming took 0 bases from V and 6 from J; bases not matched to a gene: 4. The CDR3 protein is CASSLASGTSGSEQYF. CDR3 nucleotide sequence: TGTGCCAGCAGCTTAGCGTCCGGGACTAGCGGGAGCGAGCAGTACTTC.

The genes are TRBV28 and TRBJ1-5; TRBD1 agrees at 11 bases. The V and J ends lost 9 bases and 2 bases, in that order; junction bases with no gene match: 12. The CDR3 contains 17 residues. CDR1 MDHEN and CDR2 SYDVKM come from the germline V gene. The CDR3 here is CASHNPGQGGGNQPQHF. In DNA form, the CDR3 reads TGTGCCAGTCATAACCCGGGACAGGGGGGTGGCAATCAGCCCCAGCATTTT.

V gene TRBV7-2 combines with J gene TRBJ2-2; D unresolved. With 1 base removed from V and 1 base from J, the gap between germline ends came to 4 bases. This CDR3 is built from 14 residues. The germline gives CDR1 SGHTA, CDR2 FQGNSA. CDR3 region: CASSLEVNTGELFF. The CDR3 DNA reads TGTGCCAGCAGCTTAGAGGTGAACACCGGGGAGCTGTTTTTT.

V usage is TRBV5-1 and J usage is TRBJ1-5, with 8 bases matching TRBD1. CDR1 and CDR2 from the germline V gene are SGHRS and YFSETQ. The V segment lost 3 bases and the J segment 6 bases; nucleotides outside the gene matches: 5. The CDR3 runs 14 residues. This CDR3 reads CASSSETGAQPQHF. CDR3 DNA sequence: TGCGCCAGCAGCTCGGAGACAGGGGCTCAGCCCCAGCATTTT.

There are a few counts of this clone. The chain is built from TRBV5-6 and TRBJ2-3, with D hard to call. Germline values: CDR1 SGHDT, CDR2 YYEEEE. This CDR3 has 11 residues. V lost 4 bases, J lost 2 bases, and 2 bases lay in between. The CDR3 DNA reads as TGTGCCAGCAGCAACACAGATACGCAGTATTTT. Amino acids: CASSNTDTQYF.

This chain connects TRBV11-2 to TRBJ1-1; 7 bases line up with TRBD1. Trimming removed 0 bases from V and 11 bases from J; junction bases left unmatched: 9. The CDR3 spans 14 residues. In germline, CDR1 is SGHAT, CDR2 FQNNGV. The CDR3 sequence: CASSLDRTTGVAFF. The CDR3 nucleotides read TGTGCCAGCAGCTTAGATCGGACTACAGGGGTGGCTTTCTTT.

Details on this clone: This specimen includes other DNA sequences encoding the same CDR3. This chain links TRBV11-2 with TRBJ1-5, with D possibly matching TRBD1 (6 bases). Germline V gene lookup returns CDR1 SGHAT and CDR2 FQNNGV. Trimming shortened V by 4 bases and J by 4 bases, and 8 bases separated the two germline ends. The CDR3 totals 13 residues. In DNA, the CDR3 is TGTGCCAGCAGCTCAGACAGGAATCAGCCCCAGCATTTT. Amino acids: CASSSDRNQPQHF.

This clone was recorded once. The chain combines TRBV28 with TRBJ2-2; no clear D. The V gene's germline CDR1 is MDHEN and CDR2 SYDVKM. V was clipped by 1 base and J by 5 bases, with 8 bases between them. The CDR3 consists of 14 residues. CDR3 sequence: CASSLSFGTGELFF. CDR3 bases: TGTGCCAGCAGTTTATCCTTCGGGACCGGGGAGCTGTTTTTT.

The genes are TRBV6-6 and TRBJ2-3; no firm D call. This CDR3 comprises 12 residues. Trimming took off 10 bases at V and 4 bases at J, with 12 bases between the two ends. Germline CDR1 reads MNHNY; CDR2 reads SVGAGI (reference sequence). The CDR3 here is CATQYTADTQYF. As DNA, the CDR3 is TGTGCCACCCAATATACGGCAGATACGCAGTATTTT.

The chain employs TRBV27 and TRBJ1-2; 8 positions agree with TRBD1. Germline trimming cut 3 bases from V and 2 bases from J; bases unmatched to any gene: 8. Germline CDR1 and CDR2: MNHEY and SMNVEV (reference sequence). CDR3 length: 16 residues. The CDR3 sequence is CASSFVAAGGNYGYTF. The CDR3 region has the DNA TGTGCCAGCAGTTTCGTCGCAGCAGGGGGCAACTATGGCTACACCTTC.

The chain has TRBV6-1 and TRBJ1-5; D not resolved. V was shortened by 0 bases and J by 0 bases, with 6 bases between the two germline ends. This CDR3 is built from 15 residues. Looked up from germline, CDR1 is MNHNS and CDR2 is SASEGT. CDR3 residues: CASSEASLSNQPQHF. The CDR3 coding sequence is TGTGCCAGCAGTGAAGCTAGCCTTAGCAATCAGCCCCAGCATTTT.

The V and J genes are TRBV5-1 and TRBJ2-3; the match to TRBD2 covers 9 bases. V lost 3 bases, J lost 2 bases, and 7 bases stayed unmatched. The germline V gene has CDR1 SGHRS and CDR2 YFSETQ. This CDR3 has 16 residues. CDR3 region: CASSSSGGLNTDTQYF. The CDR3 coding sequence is TGCGCCAGCAGCTCAAGCGGGGGGCTAAACACAGATACGCAGTATTTT.

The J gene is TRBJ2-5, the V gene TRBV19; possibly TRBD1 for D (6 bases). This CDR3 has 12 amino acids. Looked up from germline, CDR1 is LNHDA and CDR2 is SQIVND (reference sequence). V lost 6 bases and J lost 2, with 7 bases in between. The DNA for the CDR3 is TGTGCCAGTAGGGACAGACAAGAGACCCAGTACTTC. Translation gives CASRDRQETQYF.

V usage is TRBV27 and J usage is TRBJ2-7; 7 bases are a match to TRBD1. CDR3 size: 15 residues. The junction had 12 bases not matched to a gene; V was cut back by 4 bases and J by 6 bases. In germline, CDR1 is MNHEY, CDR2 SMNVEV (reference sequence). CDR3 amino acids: CASSSRQTGTREQYF. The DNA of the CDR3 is TGTGCCAGCAGTTCAAGACAGACAGGGACGCGCGAGCAGTACTTC.

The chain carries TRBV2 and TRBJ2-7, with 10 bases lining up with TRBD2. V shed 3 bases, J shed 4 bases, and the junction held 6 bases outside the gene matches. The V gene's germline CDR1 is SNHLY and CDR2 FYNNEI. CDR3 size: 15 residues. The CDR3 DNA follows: TGTGCCAGCAGTGATTTAGCGGGAGGTGGGTACGAGCAGTACTTC. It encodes CASSDLAGGGYEQYF.

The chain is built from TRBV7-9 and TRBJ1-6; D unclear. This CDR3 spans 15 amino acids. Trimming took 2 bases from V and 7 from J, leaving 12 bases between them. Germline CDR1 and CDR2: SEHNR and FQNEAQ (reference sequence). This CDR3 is CASSLSSSPNSPLHF. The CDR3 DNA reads TGTGCCAGCAGCTTATCTAGTTCACCCAATTCACCCCTCCACTTT.

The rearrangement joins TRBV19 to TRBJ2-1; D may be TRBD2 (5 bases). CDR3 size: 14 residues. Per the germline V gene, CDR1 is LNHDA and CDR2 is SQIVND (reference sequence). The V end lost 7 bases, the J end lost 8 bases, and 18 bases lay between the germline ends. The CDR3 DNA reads TGTGCCAGTAAACGGACTGGCGGTGGCGATGAGCAGTTCTTC. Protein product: CASKRTGGGDEQFF. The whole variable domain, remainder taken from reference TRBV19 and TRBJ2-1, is DGGITQSPKYLFRKEGQNVTLSCEQNLNHDAMYWYRQDPGQGLRLIYYSQIVNDFQKGDIAEGYSVSREKKESFPLTVTSAQKNPTAFYLCASKRTGGGDEQFFGPGTRLTVL.

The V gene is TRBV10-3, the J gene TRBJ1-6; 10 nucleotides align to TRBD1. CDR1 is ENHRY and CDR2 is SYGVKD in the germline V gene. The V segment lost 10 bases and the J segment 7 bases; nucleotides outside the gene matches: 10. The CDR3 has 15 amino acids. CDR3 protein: CATQPGDRGNSPLHF. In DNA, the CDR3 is TGTGCCACGCAACCGGGGGACAGGGGAAATTCACCCCTCCACTTT.

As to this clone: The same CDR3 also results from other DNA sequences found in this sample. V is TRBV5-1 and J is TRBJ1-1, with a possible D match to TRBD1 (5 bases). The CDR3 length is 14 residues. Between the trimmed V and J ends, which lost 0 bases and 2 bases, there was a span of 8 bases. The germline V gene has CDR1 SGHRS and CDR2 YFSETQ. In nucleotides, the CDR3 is TGCGCCAGCAGCTTGGCAACAGGAAACACTGAAGCTTTCTTT. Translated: CASSLATGNTEAFF.

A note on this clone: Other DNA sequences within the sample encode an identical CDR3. The CDR3 sequence is CASSVSSNQPQHF. CDR3 coding DNA: TGTGCCAGCAGTGTTAGTAGCAATCAGCCCCAGCATTTT. The genes are TRBV2 and TRBJ1-5; D uncertain. CDR3 length: 13 amino acids. CDR1 and CDR2 from the germline V gene are SNHLY and FYNNEI. The V end lost 4 bases, the J end lost 0 bases, and 4 bases lay between the germline ends.

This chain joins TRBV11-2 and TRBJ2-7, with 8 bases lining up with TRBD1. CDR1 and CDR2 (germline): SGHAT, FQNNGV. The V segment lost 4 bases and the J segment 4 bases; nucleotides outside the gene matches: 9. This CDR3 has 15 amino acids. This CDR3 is CASSSTTGGIYEQYF. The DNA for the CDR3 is TGTGCCAGCAGCTCCACAACAGGGGGAATATACGAGCAGTACTTC.

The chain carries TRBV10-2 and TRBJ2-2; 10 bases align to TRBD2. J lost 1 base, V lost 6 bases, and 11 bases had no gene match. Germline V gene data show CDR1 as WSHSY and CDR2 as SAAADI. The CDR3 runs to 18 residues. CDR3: CASRPIPGLAVNTGELFF. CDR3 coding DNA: TGCGCCAGCAGACCAATCCCAGGACTAGCGGTGAACACCGGGGAGCTGTTTTTT.

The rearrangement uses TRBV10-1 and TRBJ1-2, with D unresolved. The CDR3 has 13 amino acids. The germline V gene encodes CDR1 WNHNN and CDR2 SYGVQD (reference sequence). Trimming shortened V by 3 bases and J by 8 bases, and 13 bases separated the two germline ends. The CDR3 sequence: CASSDGISRGYTF. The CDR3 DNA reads TGCGCCAGCAGTGATGGGATCTCTCGGGGCTACACCTTC.